This is a list of T cell receptor beta chains from one sample in a study of response to subunit inactivated influenza vaccine. TCRdb re-called the RT-PCR reads through MiXCR, storing one row per CDR3 protein. Seen here are 500,000 to 600,000 distinct CDR3 sequences, 12% to 15% observed once, and the top ten hold over 8.5%. The sample consisted of PBMCs from blood, taken roughly 12 days after vaccination. The receptors come from a man aged 45-65 years who received an inactivated influenza vaccine. Each CDR3 is given with its conserved first and last residue.

cdr3_aa,v_call,j_call
CASSPGTSGQQETQYF,TRBV7-8,TRBJ2-5
CASSPQWTGRQGRGGNQPQHF,TRBV28,TRBJ1-5
CASSQDGLGNQPQHF,TRBV4-3,TRBJ1-5
CSATNNEQFF,TRBV20-1,TRBJ2-1
CASRPSGDTGELFF,TRBV7-3,TRBJ2-2
CASSLYRTHQPQHF,TRBV27,TRBJ1-5
CSARNEVENEKLFF,TRBV20-1,TRBJ1-4
CASSRRDRNSPLHF,TRBV14,TRBJ1-6
CASSPANRVSNEKLFF,TRBV12-3/TRBV12-4,TRBJ1-4
CASIPRVSYPGSAEAFF,TRBV6-2/TRBV6-3,TRBJ1-1
CASSGTVSYEQYF,TRBV5-1,TRBJ2-7
CASSSRQGSPSGANVLTF,TRBV18,TRBJ2-6
CASSPQPRSGANVLTF,TRBV5-1,TRBJ2-6
CASSPSGLRETQYF,TRBV12-3/TRBV12-4,TRBJ2-5
CATSRGSGPYNEQFF,TRBV15,TRBJ2-1
CASSFRVRGTDTQYF,TRBV12-3/TRBV12-4,TRBJ2-3
CASSQDLGGSPLHF,TRBV4-3,TRBJ1-6
CASSQDGWELFF,TRBV3-1,TRBJ2-2
CASSHTLASGYGYTF,TRBV12-3/TRBV12-4,TRBJ1-2